The 8 T cell receptor beta chains below were found in one sample sequenced in a study of cytomegalovirus exposure and HLA in healthy donors. PCR employed 60 Vbeta and 13 Jbeta primers. Produced via immunoSEQ multiplex PCR; TCRdb's table is partial and in-frame only. The sample lists 250,000 to 350,000 clones, just over 70% seen once, with 2% to 2.5% in the top ten. The sequencing input was PBMCs. The receptors were gathered from a female donor in good health and CMV-seronegative.

This chain connects TRBV6-5 to TRBJ2-5; 8 bases are shared with TRBD2. V lost 8 bases, J lost 10 bases, and 18 bases stayed unmatched. The germline V gene encodes CDR1 MNHEY and CDR2 SVGAGI. The CDR3 has 15 residues. CDR3 DNA: TGTGCCAGCGGCCACCAACTAGCGGCACAGGGTTTCCAGTACTTC. Its translation is CASGHQLAAQGFQYF.

The CDR3 protein is CASSLGTGVWEQYF. CDR3 bases: TGTGCCAGCAGCTTGGGGACAGGGGTTTGGGAGCAGTACTTC. The chain is built from TRBV5-6 and TRBJ2-7, with 9 bases matching TRBD1. The germline V gene has CDR1 SGHDT and CDR2 YYEEEE. The V gene end was trimmed by 0 bases and the J gene end by 7 bases; junction bases not matched to a gene: 5. The CDR3 extends over 14 amino acids.

This clone was counted between two and nine times. The genes are TRBV18 and TRBJ2-3; weak D call: TRBD1 (6 bases). The germline V and J ends were trimmed by 6 bases and 2 bases, with 21 bases remaining between them. The germline CDR1 and CDR2 sequences are KGHSH and LQKENI. The CDR3 totals 17 residues. The DNA for the CDR3 is TGTGCCAGCTCTAGCGCTCGCAGGGGAATGGTCACAGATACGCAGTATTTT. Translated: CASSSARRGMVTDTQYF.

The rearrangement uses TRBV13 and TRBJ2-3, with 12 nucleotides matching TRBD2. CDR3 length: 18 residues. V was pared by 5 bases and J by 0 bases, with 9 bases of the junction left unmatched. Germline V gene data show CDR1 as PRHDT and CDR2 as FYEKMQ (reference sequence). The CDR3 sequence: CASSPTPSGRESTDTQYF. The DNA for the CDR3 is TGTGCCAGCAGCCCCACTCCTAGCGGGAGGGAGAGCACAGATACGCAGTATTTT. Full variable domain (rest looked up from reference TRBV13 and TRBJ2-3): AAGVIQSPRHLIKEKRETATLKCYPIPRHDTVYWYQQGPGQDPQFLISFYEKMQSDKGSIPDRFSAQQFSDYHSELNMSSLELGDSALYFCASSPTPSGRESTDTQYFGPGTRLTVL.

The rearrangement joins TRBV7-9 to TRBJ2-1; TRBD2 matches at 9 bases. Germline V gene lookup returns CDR1 SEHNR and CDR2 FQNEAQ (reference sequence). The CDR3 sequence is 15 residues long. After removal of 10 bases from V and 1 base from J, the junction contained 8 bases not matched to a gene. The CDR3, as DNA: TGTGCCACCCCCCAAGCGGGAGGATCCTACAATGAGCAGTTCTTC. Residues: CATPQAGGSYNEQFF. The full variable domain, its missing parts supplied by reference TRBV7-9 and TRBJ2-1, is DTGVSQNPRHKITKRGQNVTFRCDPISEHNRLYWYRQTLGQGPEFLTYFQNEAQLEKSRLLSDRFSAERPKGSFSTLEIQRTEQGDSAMYLCATPQAGGSYNEQFFGPGTRLTVL.

This sequence joins TRBV28 and TRBJ2-7; TRBD2 matches at 8 bases. The CDR3 loop spans 14 amino acids. J lost 4 bases, V lost 4 bases, and 6 bases had no gene match. Germline V gene sequence: CDR1 MDHEN, CDR2 SYDVKM. CDR3 nucleotides: TGTGCCAGCAGTTCGCCGGGAGGGCCTTACGAGCAGTACTTC. Protein product: CASSSPGGPYEQYF.

This clone was seen a few times. The chain couples TRBV4-1 to TRBJ2-1; 8 nucleotides align to TRBD2. With 1 base clipped from V and 1 base from J, the junction kept 6 bases outside the gene matches. Per the germline V gene, CDR1 is MGHRA and CDR2 is YSYEKL. This CDR3 contains 17 residues. For the CDR3, the DNA is TGCGCCAGCAGCCAAGTGTCTAGCGGGTTATCCTACAATGAGCAGTTCTTC. Translation: CASSQVSSGLSYNEQFF.

The V gene is TRBV2, the J gene TRBJ2-7; 7 bases line up with TRBD2. The CDR3 totals 14 residues. Trimming took 7 bases from V and 3 from J; bases not matched to a gene: 9. Germline loops: CDR1 SNHLY, CDR2 FYNNEI. The CDR3 bases are TGTGCCAGCATGGCCGGGAGGTGGGGCTACGAGCAGTACTTC. Amino acids: CASMAGRWGYEQYF.